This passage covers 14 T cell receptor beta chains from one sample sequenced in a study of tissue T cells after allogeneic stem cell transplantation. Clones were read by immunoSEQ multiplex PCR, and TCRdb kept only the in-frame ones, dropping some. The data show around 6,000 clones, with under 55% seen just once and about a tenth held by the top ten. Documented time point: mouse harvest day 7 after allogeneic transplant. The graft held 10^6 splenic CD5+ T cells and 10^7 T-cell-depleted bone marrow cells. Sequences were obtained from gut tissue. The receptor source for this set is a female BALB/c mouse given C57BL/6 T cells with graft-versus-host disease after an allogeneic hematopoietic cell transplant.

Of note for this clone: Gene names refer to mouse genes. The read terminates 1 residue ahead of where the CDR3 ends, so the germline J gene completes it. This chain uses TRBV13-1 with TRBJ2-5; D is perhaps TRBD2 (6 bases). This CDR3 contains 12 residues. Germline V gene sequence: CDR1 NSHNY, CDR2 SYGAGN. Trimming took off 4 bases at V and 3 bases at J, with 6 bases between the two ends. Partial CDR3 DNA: TGTGCCAGCAGTCTGGGGCAAGACACCCAGTAC. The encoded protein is CASSLGQDTQY. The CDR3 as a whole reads CASSLGQDTQYF.

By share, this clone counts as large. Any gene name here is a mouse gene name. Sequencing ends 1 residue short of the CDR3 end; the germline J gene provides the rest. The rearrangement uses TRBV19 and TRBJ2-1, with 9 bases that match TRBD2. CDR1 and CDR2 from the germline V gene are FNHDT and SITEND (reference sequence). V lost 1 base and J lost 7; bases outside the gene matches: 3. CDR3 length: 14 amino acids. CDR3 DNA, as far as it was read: TGTGCCAGCAGTATATTTCTGGGGGGGGCTGAGCAGTTC. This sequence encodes CASSIFLGGAEQF. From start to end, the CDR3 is CASSIFLGGAEQFF.

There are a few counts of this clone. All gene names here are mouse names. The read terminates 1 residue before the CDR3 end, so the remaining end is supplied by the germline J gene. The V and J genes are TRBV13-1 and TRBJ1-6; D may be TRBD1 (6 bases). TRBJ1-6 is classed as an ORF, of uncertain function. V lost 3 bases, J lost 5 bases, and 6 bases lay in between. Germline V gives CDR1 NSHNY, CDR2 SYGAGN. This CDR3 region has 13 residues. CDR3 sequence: CASSGDNNSPLYF. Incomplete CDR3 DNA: TGTGCCAGCAGTGGGGACAATAATTCGCCCCTCTAC.

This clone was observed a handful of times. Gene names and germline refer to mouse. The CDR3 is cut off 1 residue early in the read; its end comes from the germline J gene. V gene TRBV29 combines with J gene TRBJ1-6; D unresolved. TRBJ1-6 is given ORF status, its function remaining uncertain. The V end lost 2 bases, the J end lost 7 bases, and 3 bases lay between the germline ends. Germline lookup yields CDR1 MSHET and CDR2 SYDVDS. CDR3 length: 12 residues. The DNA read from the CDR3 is TGTGCTAGCAGTTTAAGGAATTCGCCCCTCTAC. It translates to CASSLRNSPLY. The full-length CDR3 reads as CASSLRNSPLYF.

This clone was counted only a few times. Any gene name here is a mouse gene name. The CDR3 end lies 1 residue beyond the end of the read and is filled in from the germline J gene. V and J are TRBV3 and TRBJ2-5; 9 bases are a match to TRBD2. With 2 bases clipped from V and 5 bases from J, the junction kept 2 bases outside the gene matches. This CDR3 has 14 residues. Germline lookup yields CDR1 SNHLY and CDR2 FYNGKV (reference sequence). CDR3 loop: CASSLFWGGDTQYF. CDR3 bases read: TGTGCCAGCAGCTTATTCTGGGGGGGAGACACCCAGTAC.

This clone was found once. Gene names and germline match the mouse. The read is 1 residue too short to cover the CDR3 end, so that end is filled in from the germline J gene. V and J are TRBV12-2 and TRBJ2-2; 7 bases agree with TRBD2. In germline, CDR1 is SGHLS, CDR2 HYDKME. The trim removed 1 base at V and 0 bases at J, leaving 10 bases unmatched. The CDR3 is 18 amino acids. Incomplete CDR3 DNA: TGTGCCAGCTCTCTGGGGAGAGCTGGGGGAGCAAACACCGGGCAGCTCTAC. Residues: CASSLGRAGGANTGQLY. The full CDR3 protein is CASSLGRAGGANTGQLYF.

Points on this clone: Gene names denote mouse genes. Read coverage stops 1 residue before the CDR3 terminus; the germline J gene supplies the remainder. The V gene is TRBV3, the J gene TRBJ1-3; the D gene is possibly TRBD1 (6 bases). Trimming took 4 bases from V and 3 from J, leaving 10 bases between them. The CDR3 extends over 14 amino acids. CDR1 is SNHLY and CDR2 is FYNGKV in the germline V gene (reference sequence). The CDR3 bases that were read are TGTGCCAGCAGCTCAACAGGGTTTGGAAATACGCTCTAT. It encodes CASSSTGFGNTLY. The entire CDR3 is CASSSTGFGNTLYF.

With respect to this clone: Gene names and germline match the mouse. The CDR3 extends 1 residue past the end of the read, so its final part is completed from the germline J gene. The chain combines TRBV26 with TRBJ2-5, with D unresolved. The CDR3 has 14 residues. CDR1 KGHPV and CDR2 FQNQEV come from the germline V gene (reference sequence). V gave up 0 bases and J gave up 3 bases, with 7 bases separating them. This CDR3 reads CASSLSGQQDTQYF. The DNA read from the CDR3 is TGTGCCAGCAGTCTGTCAGGGCAGCAAGACACCCAGTAC.

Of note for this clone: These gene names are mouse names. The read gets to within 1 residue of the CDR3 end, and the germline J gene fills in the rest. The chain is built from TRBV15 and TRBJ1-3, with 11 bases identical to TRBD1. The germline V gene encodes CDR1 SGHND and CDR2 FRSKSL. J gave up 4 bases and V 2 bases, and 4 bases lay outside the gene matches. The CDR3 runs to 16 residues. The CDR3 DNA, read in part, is TGTGCCAGCAGTTTAAGGACAGGGGGCGAAGGAAATACGCTCTAT. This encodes CASSLRTGGEGNTLY. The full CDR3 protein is CASSLRTGGEGNTLYF.

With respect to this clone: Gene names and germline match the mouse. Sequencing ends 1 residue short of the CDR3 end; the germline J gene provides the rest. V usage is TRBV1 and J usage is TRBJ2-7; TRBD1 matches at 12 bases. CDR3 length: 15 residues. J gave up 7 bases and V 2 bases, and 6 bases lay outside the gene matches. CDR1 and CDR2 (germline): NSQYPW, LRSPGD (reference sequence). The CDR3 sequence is CTCSAIRDRGREQYF. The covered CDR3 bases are TGCACCTGCAGTGCAATCCGGGACAGGGGGCGCGAACAGTAC.

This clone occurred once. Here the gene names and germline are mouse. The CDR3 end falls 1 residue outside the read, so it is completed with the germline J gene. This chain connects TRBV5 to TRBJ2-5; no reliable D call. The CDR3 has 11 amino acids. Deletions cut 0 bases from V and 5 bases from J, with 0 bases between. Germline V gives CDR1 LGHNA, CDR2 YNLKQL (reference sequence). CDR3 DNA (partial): TGTGCCAGCAGCCAAGAAGACACCCAGTAC. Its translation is CASSQEDTQY. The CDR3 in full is CASSQEDTQYF.

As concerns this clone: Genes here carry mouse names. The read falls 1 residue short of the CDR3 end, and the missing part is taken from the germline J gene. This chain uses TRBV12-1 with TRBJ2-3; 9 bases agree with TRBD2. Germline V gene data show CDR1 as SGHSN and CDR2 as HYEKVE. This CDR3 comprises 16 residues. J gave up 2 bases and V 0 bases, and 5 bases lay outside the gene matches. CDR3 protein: CASSLVLGGVAETLYF. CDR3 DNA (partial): TGTGCCAGCTCTCTCGTACTGGGGGGAGTTGCAGAAACGCTGTAT.

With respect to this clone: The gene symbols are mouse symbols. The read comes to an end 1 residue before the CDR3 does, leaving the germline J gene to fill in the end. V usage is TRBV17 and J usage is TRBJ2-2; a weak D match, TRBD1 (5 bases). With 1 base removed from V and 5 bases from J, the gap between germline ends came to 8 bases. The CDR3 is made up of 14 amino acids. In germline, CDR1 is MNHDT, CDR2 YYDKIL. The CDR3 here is CASSRAGWTGQLYF. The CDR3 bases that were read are TGTGCTAGCAGTAGAGCAGGGTGGACCGGGCAGCTCTAC.

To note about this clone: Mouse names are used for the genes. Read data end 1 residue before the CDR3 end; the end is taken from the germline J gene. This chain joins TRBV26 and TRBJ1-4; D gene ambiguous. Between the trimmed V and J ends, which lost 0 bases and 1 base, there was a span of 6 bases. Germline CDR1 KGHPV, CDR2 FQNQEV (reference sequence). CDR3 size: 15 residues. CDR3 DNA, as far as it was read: TGTGCCAGCAGTCTGTCGACCAGTTCCAACGAAAGATTATTT. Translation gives CASSLSTSSNERLF. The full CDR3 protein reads CASSLSTSSNERLFF.